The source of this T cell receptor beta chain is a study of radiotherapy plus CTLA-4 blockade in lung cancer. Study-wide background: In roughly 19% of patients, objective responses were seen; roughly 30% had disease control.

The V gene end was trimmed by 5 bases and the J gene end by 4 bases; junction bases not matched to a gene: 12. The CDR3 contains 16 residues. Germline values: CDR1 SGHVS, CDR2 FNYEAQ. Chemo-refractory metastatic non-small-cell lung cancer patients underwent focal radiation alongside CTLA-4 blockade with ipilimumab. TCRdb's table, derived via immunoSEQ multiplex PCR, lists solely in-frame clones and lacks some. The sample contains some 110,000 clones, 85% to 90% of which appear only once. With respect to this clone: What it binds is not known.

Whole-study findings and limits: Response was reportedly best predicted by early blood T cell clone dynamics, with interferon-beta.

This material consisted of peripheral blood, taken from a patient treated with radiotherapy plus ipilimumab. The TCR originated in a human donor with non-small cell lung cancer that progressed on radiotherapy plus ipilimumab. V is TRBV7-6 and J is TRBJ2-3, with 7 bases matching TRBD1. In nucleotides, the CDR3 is TGTGCCAGCAGCCTGGGAACAGGGGTCCAAGCAGATACGCAGTATTTT. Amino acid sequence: CASSLGTGVQADTQYF.